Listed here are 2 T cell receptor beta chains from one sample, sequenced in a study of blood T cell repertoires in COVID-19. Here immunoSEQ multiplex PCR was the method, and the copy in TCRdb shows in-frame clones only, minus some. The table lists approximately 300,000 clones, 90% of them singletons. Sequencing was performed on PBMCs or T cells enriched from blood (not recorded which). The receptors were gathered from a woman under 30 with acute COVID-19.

For the CDR3, the DNA is TGTGCCAGCAGCGGAACAGGGGGCGAGAATGAAAAACTGTTTTTT. It translates to CASSGTGGENEKLFF. The gene calls are TRBV7-3 and TRBJ1-4; 9 nucleotides align to TRBD1. CDR1 is SGHTA, CDR2 FQGTGA, per germline. The CDR3 is made up of 15 amino acids. After removal of 5 bases from V and 5 bases from J, the junction contained 6 bases not matched to a gene.

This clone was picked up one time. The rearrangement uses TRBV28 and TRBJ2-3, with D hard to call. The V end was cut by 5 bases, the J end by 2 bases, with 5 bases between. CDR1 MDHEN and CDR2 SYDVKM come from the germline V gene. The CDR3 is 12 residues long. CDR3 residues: CASSTYTDTQYF. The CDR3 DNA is TGTGCCAGCAGTACCTACACAGATACGCAGTATTTT.